This T cell receptor beta chain was sequenced in a study of blood T cell repertoires in COVID-19. Study as a whole: Material from acute and convalescent COVID-19 was sourced from the United States, Italy and Spain. The cDNA or gDNA used as material had been derived from T cells, B-cell-depleted T cells, or PBMCs.

The data were produced by immunoSEQ multiplex PCR, yet TCRdb's version contains in-frame clones alone and is incomplete. The sample includes about 270,000 clones, 80% to 90% of them seen just once. This study enrolled people aged about 18 to 90 from roughly 24 US geographic areas. Clinical histories supplied by participants themselves formed the basis of cohort assignment. This CDR3 has 14 residues. Per the germline V gene, CDR1 is LGHNA and CDR2 is YNFKEQ. J lost 2 bases, V lost 1 base, and 2 bases had no gene match. This sequence was found in a woman aged 18-30 years who had recovered from COVID-19. This rearrangement joins TRBV4-2 to TRBJ2-7; 7 bases are shared with TRBD2. Sequencing was performed on PBMCs or T cells enriched from blood (not recorded which). The CDR3 sequence is CASSQGGGTYEQYF. As DNA, the CDR3 is TGTGCCAGCAGCCAAGGCGGGGGAACCTACGAGCAGTACTTC.